This T cell receptor beta chain was documented in a study of blood T cell repertoires in COVID-19. The wider study: The cDNA or gDNA used as material had been derived from T cells, B-cell-depleted T cells, or PBMCs.

Data came from immunoSEQ multiplex PCR; TCRdb stores just in-frame clones and leaves some out. Of tens of thousands of clones in the sample, more than 70% are singletons; the top ten hold 2.7%. Germline CDR1 reads SGHRS; CDR2 reads YFSETQ. Trimming took 4 bases from V and 5 from J; bases not matched to a gene: 6. The CDR3 is 15 residues long. Specimen: peripheral blood. The chain joins TRBV5-1 to TRBJ1-4; TRBD1 matches at 9 bases. The TCR sequence derives from a man between 50 and 59 years old with COVID-19, enrolled during active disease. The CDR3: CASSPGQGPNEKLFF. The CDR3, as DNA: TGCGCCAGCAGCCCCGGACAGGGGCCGAATGAAAAACTGTTTTTT.